A selection of T cell receptor beta chains follows, all from one sample in a study of blood T cell repertoires in COVID-19. Measured with immunoSEQ multiplex PCR; TCRdb has only the in-frame clones, and not every one. This sample carries 95,000 to 150,000 clones, 82% of them seen once, and the ten largest clones take roughly 4.3%. The sequencing input was peripheral blood. These receptors originate from a woman in her seventies with acute or convalescent COVID-19. CDR3s include the opening cysteine and the closing phenylalanine or tryptophan. D genes are given only for firm matches. Clone size is given for some rows only: seen once, a few or many times, or a class if the clone is expanded.

>TRBV19|TRBJ2-3|NA|TRBD1
TGTGCCAGTAGTAGACAGGGACCCGTTGATACGCAGTATTTT
CASSRQGPVDTQYF
>TRBV7-2|TRBJ1-5|few|NA
TGTGCCAGCGGCTTACAGGCACAGCCCCAGCATTTT
CASGLQAQPQHF
>TRBV9|TRBJ1-1|NA|NA
TGTGCCAGCAGCGTAGGGCCTCAGTCCACTGAAGCTTTCTTT
CASSVGPQSTEAFF
>TRBV19|TRBJ2-2|NA|NA
TGTGCCAGTAGTATATTTGGCCGGGAGCTGTTTTTT
CASSIFGRELFF
>TRBV9|TRBJ1-2|NA|NA
TGTGCCAGCAGCGTAGACAGAAACTATGGCTACACCTTC
CASSVDRNYGYTF
>TRBV19|TRBJ1-2|NA|TRBD1
TGTGCCAGTAGTATACAGGGGGACTATGGCTACACCTTC
CASSIQGDYGYTF
>TRBV19|TRBJ1-6|NA|NA
TGTGCCAGTAGTACCCCCGGCAGGGCCGGCCTCCACTTT
CASSTPGRAGLHF
>TRBV7-9|TRBJ1-2|NA|NA
TGTGCCAGCAGCCCCCCGGGCTACACCTTC
CASSPPGYTF
>TRBV4-3|TRBJ2-2|NA|TRBD1
TGCGCCAGCAGCCTTAGACCGGGACAGAGTACCGGGGAGCTGTTTTTT
CASSLRPGQSTGELFF
>TRBV4-3|TRBJ1-3|NA|NA
TGCGCCAGCAGCCGCTCCTACAGGGATGGTGGAAACACCATATATTTT
CASSRSYRDGGNTIYF
>TRBV24-1|TRBJ2-3|NA|TRBD2
TGTGCCACCAGTGACCTTTCTAGCGGGGGGGTCCCAGATACGCAGTATTTT
CATSDLSSGGVPDTQYF
>TRBV4-3|TRBJ2-1|NA|NA
TGCGCCAGCAGCCAAAATGGACATAGAGAGCAGTTCTTC
CASSQNGHREQFF
>TRBV6-5|TRBJ2-3|NA|NA
TGTGCCAGCAGTTCCTCCGGGACTCTGATCACAGATACGCAGTATTTT
CASSSSGTLITDTQYF
>TRBV6-2/TRBV6-3|TRBJ2-6|NA|NA
TGTGCCAGCAGTTACTCGGTCTACAGGAGTGGGGCCAACGTCCTGACTTTC
CASSYSVYRSGANVLTF
>TRBV2|TRBJ1-2|NA|TRBD1
TGTGCCAGCAGAGGACAGGGAACAAGCTATGGCTACACCTTC
CASRGQGTSYGYTF
>TRBV9|TRBJ1-3|NA|NA
TGTGCCAGCAGCGCCGGGACATACTCTGGAAACACCATATATTTT
CASSAGTYSGNTIYF
>TRBV18|TRBJ2-1|NA|NA
TGTGCCAGCTCACCCAAAAACAATGAGCAGTTCTTC
CASSPKNNEQFF
>TRBV19|TRBJ2-1|NA|NA
TGTGCGTCCTCCCGGGGAGAGTCCTACAATGAGCAGTTCTTC
CASSRGESYNEQFF
>TRBV7-2|TRBJ2-1|NA|NA
TGTGCCAGCGGGGCGGGGACTTCCTACAATGAGCAGTTCTTC
CASGAGTSYNEQFF
>TRBV5-5|TRBJ2-5|NA|TRBD2
TGTGCCAGCAGCTTGGAACCTAGCGGTGCACAAGAGACCCAGTACTTC
CASSLEPSGAQETQYF
>TRBV7-2|TRBJ2-7|NA|NA
TGTGCCAGCAGCTACTCTGGGGCCTCCTACGAGCAGTACTTC
CASSYSGASYEQYF
>TRBV7-2|TRBJ1-3|NA|NA
TGTGCCAGCAGCTTAACAAATTCTGGAAACACCATATATTTT
CASSLTNSGNTIYF
>TRBV5-1|TRBJ2-1|NA|TRBD1
TGCGCCAGCAGACAGGGGGATAGATACAATGAGCAGTTCTTC
CASRQGDRYNEQFF
>TRBV7-2|TRBJ1-1|NA|NA
TGTGCCAGCAGCTTACGTCTCACAGGGTTGTATGAAGCTTTCTTT
CASSLRLTGLYEAFF
>TRBV4-2|TRBJ2-5|NA|TRBD2
TGTGCCAGCAGCCTGGCAGAAGGAATAGCGGGGGGGCCAGACCAGTACTTC
CASSLAEGIAGGPDQYF
>TRBV15|TRBJ1-1|NA|NA
TGTGCCACCAGCAGGCCTCCGGACAGTGAAGCTTTCTTT
CATSRPPDSEAFF
>TRBV19|TRBJ2-5|NA|TRBD2
TGTGCCAGTCGCCCTACTAGCGGCCAAGAGACCCAGTACTTC
CASRPTSGQETQYF
>TRBV7-2|TRBJ2-3|NA|TRBD2
TGTGCCAGCAGCTTGGGACTAGCGTTCACAGATACGCAGTATTTT
CASSLGLAFTDTQYF
>TRBV5-6|TRBJ1-3|NA|NA
TGTGCCAGCAGCCCGGAGCGGCAGGGAAACACCATATATTTT
CASSPERQGNTIYF
>TRBV29-1|TRBJ2-3|NA|NA
TGCAGCGTTGAAGATTTTTATAGCCCTTCAGGGCGATGGTGGACAGATACGCAGTATTTT
CSVEDFYSPSGRWWTDTQYF
>TRBV9|TRBJ2-7|NA|NA
TGTGCCAGCAGCACTACACAGGGCTACGAGCAGTACTTC
CASSTTQGYEQYF
>TRBV5-6|TRBJ2-5|NA|TRBD1
TGTGCCAGCAGCTTGAGACAGGGGACGGAGACCCAGTACTTC
CASSLRQGTETQYF
>TRBV7-8|TRBJ1-2|once|NA
TGTGCCAGCAGCTTAGTTTCCGGGGGGAGGTATGGCTACACCTTC
CASSLVSGGRYGYTF
>TRBV13|TRBJ1-6|NA|NA
TGTGCCAGCAGCACCTCGAGGATAGATTCACCCCTCCACTTT
CASSTSRIDSPLHF
>TRBV6-5|TRBJ1-3|NA|NA
TGTGCCAGCGAGCGTAGCTCTGGAAACACCATATATTTT
CASERSSGNTIYF
>TRBV5-1|TRBJ2-3|NA|TRBD2
TGCGCCAGCAGCTTGGGGGGACTAGCGGGCGATACGCAGTATTTT
CASSLGGLAGDTQYF
>TRBV10-3|TRBJ2-3|NA|NA
TGTGCCATCAGCCACCCGGGGAGGGATACGCAGTATTTT
CAISHPGRDTQYF
>TRBV3-1/TRBV3-2|TRBJ1-1|few|NA
TGTGCCAGCAGCCCCGGGGGGGGAAATGTTGAAGCTTTCTTT
CASSPGGGNVEAFF
>TRBV3-1/TRBV3-2|TRBJ1-3|NA|NA
TGTGCCAGCAGCCAAGGCGGTGGAAACACCATATATTTT
CASSQGGGNTIYF
>TRBV6-5|TRBJ1-1|few|NA
TGTGCCAGCAGTTACTCTGCCCTAGAGAACACTGAAGCTTTCTTT
CASSYSALENTEAFF
>TRBV7-9|TRBJ1-2|few|NA
TGTGCCAGCAGCTCCGGACAGAACTATGGCTACACCTTC
CASSSGQNYGYTF
>TRBV19|TRBJ2-5|NA|NA
TGTGCCAGAAAACTAAGTGACGATAAGATTTCGGAGACCCAGTACTTC
CARKLSDDKISETQYF
>TRBV13|TRBJ2-1|NA|TRBD2
TGTGCCAGCAGTCTCGGACTAGCGGGGAATGAGCAGTTCTTC
CASSLGLAGNEQFF
>TRBV6-2/TRBV6-3|TRBJ1-5|NA|TRBD1
TGTGCCAGCAGTTCGACAGGGACTAATCAGCCCCAGCATTTT
CASSSTGTNQPQHF
>TRBV11-2|TRBJ2-1|NA|NA
TGTGCCAGCAGTCTCCACTTGGACAATGAGCAGTTCTTC
CASSLHLDNEQFF
>TRBV3-1/TRBV3-2|TRBJ2-1|NA|TRBD1
TGTGCCAGCAGCCCGACAGGGCAGTTCTACAATGAGCAGTTCTTC
CASSPTGQFYNEQFF
>TRBV3-1/TRBV3-2|TRBJ1-5|few|NA
TGTGCCAGCAGCCAAGTACAGAATCAGCCCCAGCATTTT
CASSQVQNQPQHF
>TRBV24-1|TRBJ1-1|NA|NA
TGTGCCACCAGTGATTCTCGAGGAGCCGGCACTGAAGCTTTCTTT
CATSDSRGAGTEAFF
>TRBV7-2|TRBJ2-1|NA|NA
TGTGCCAGCAGCTTAGCGAGGGTAACGGGCAATGAGCAGTTCTTC
CASSLARVTGNEQFF
>TRBV5-4|TRBJ1-1|NA|NA
TGTGCCAGCAGCTTGGAACGGGTTTCTGAAGCTTTCTTT
CASSLERVSEAFF
>TRBV21-1|TRBJ2-3|NA|NA
TGTGCCAGCAGCAAAGGGGGGAGACTAGCGCGGTACACAGATACGCAGTATTTT
CASSKGGRLARYTDTQYF
>TRBV9|TRBJ1-4|few|TRBD1
TGTGCCAGCAGCGCCGGACAGGCTAGTGAAAAACTGTTTTTT
CASSAGQASEKLFF
>TRBV12-3/TRBV12-4|TRBJ1-1|NA|NA
TGTGCCAGCACCGCCACACCCACTGAAGCTTTCTTT
CASTATPTEAFF
>TRBV6-2/TRBV6-3|TRBJ1-5|few|NA
TGTGCCAGCAGTCGAAATGAGGACTCTCAGCCCCAGCATTTT
CASSRNEDSQPQHF